This is a list of T cell receptor beta chains from one sample in a study of PD-L1 blockade in urothelial cancer. Some clones are missing from TCRdb's copy, which holds only in-frame ones; the method was immunoSEQ multiplex PCR. The sample has around 40,000 clones, approximately 86% seen once. The material was PBMCs, obtained around atezolizumab (anti-PD-L1) treatment. The origin of the receptors is a man between 60 and 75 years old with urothelial cancer. Each CDR3 is given with its conserved first and last residue. The D gene is left open where the match is weak. Only some rows state a clone size, as once, few, many or a class for expanded clones.

abundance: .; d_gene: TRBD2; j_gene: TRBJ2-3; v_gene: TRBV7-7; CDR3aa: CASSPGVAGGTDTQYF; CDR3nt: TGTGCTAGCAGCCCCGGGGTAGCGGGGGGGACAGATACGCAGTATTTT
abundance: .; d_gene: .; j_gene: TRBJ1-6; v_gene: TRBV4-3; CDR3aa: CASSQDNRADSYNSPLHF; CDR3nt: TGCGCCAGCAGCCAAGATAACAGGGCCGACTCCTATAATTCACCCCTCCACTTT
abundance: once; d_gene: TRBD1; j_gene: TRBJ2-2; v_gene: TRBV28; CDR3aa: CASSPDRVNTGELFF; CDR3nt: TGTGCCAGCAGTCCGGACAGGGTCAACACCGGGGAGCTGTTTTTT
abundance: few; d_gene: TRBD1; j_gene: TRBJ1-2; v_gene: TRBV7-6; CDR3aa: CASSLGRGQDGYTF; CDR3nt: TGTGCCAGCAGCTTAGGCAGGGGGCAAGATGGCTACACCTTC
abundance: few; d_gene: .; j_gene: TRBJ1-2; v_gene: TRBV7-2; CDR3aa: CASGSRANYGYTF; CDR3nt: TGTGCCAGCGGATCGCGGGCTAACTATGGCTACACCTTC
abundance: .; d_gene: .; j_gene: TRBJ2-2; v_gene: TRBV5-1; CDR3aa: CASSPSVTGMKQNTGELFF; CDR3nt: TGCGCCAGCAGCCCCTCCGTTACAGGGATGAAACAGAACACCGGGGAGCTGTTTTTT
abundance: .; d_gene: .; j_gene: TRBJ2-2; v_gene: TRBV9; CDR3aa: CASSVNFGVTLNSGGELFF; CDR3nt: TGTGCCAGCAGCGTAAATTTTGGGGTGACCCTTAATAGCGGCGGGGAGCTGTTTTTT
abundance: once; d_gene: TRBD1; j_gene: TRBJ2-7; v_gene: TRBV30; CDR3aa: CAWRDTGVRTYEQYF; CDR3nt: TGTGCCTGGAGAGATACAGGGGTAAGGACCTACGAGCAGTACTTC
abundance: .; d_gene: TRBD1; j_gene: TRBJ1-2; v_gene: TRBV6-1; CDR3aa: CASSSRQGDYGYTF; CDR3nt: TGTGCCAGCAGTTCTCGACAGGGTGACTATGGCTACACCTTC
abundance: .; d_gene: TRBD2; j_gene: TRBJ2-7; v_gene: TRBV5-1; CDR3aa: CASSLRREGTYEQYF; CDR3nt: TGCGCCAGCAGCTTGCGGCGGGAGGGGACCTACGAGCAGTACTTC
abundance: .; d_gene: .; j_gene: TRBJ2-3; v_gene: TRBV28; CDR3aa: CASGSTTDTQYF; CDR3nt: TGTGCCAGCGGTAGTACCACAGATACGCAGTATTTT
abundance: .; d_gene: TRBD1; j_gene: TRBJ2-7; v_gene: TRBV6-1; CDR3aa: CASSGSGTGGQGRYF; CDR3nt: TGTGCCAGCAGTGGATCCGGGACAGGGGGCCAGGGAAGGTACTTC
abundance: .; d_gene: .; j_gene: TRBJ2-5; v_gene: TRBV4-1; CDR3aa: CASRAEKQETQYF; CDR3nt: TGCGCCAGCAGGGCAGAAAAACAAGAGACCCAGTACTTC
abundance: .; d_gene: TRBD1; j_gene: TRBJ2-6; v_gene: TRBV18; CDR3aa: CASSPTGPGANVLTF; CDR3nt: TGTGCCAGCTCACCGACAGGGCCTGGGGCCAACGTCCTGACTTTC
abundance: .; d_gene: .; j_gene: TRBJ1-6; v_gene: TRBV5-1; CDR3aa: CASSLGRGAADSPLHF; CDR3nt: TGCGCCAGCAGCTTGGGTCGGGGGGCGGCGGATTCACCCCTCCACTTT
abundance: .; d_gene: TRBD1; j_gene: TRBJ2-3; v_gene: TRBV7-3; CDR3aa: CASSLAQGQGDTQYF; CDR3nt: TGTGCCAGCAGCTTAGCACAGGGGCAAGGAGATACGCAGTATTTT
abundance: .; d_gene: .; j_gene: TRBJ2-2; v_gene: TRBV5-1; CDR3aa: CASSLQAVNTGELFF; CDR3nt: TGCGCCAGCAGCTTGCAAGCCGTAAACACCGGGGAGCTGTTTTTT
abundance: .; d_gene: .; j_gene: TRBJ1-5; v_gene: TRBV29-1; CDR3aa: CSAGQPNQPQHF; CDR3nt: TGCAGCGCTGGACAGCCAAATCAGCCCCAGCATTTT
abundance: .; d_gene: .; j_gene: TRBJ2-3; v_gene: TRBV19; CDR3aa: CASSWAGTDTQYF; CDR3nt: TGTGCCAGTAGTTGGGCAGGGACAGATACGCAGTATTTT
abundance: .; d_gene: .; j_gene: TRBJ2-7; v_gene: TRBV30; CDR3aa: CAWMSGGEQYF; CDR3nt: TGTGCCTGGATGTCGGGTGGGGAGCAGTACTTC
abundance: .; d_gene: TRBD1; j_gene: TRBJ1-2; v_gene: TRBV19; CDR3aa: CASSVTGADRYGYTF; CDR3nt: TGTGCCAGTAGTGTCACAGGGGCCGATCGTTATGGCTACACCTTC
abundance: .; d_gene: TRBD1; j_gene: TRBJ2-2; v_gene: TRBV30; CDR3aa: CAWGKGQGAYTGELFF; CDR3nt: TGTGCCTGGGGCAAGGGGCAGGGGGCATACACCGGGGAGCTGTTTTTT
abundance: once; d_gene: TRBD2; j_gene: TRBJ2-7; v_gene: TRBV19; CDR3aa: CASSFSSGESSYEQYF; CDR3nt: TGTGCCAGTAGTTTCTCTAGCGGGGAAAGCTCCTACGAGCAGTACTTC
abundance: .; d_gene: .; j_gene: TRBJ2-6; v_gene: TRBV5-4; CDR3aa: CASTRGLRGSQPGANVLTF; CDR3nt: TGTGCCAGCACGCGCGGGTTAAGGGGGTCTCAGCCCGGGGCCAACGTCCTGACTTTC
abundance: .; d_gene: .; j_gene: TRBJ1-2; v_gene: TRBV6-1; CDR3aa: CASKTGTTTNYGYTF; CDR3nt: TGTGCCAGCAAAACCGGGACAACAACTAACTATGGCTACACCTTC
abundance: .; d_gene: .; j_gene: TRBJ2-6; v_gene: TRBV5-4; CDR3aa: CASSLNRAGANVLTF; CDR3nt: TGTGCCAGCAGCTTGAACAGGGCTGGGGCCAACGTCCTGACTTTC
abundance: .; d_gene: .; j_gene: TRBJ1-6; v_gene: TRBV6-5; CDR3aa: CASGVGVRNSPLHF; CDR3nt: TGTGCCAGCGGCGTAGGGGTCCGTAATTCACCCCTCCACTTT
abundance: .; d_gene: .; j_gene: TRBJ1-1; v_gene: TRBV2; CDR3aa: CASTRGGNTEAFF; CDR3nt: TGTGCCAGCACCCGGGGGGGGAACACTGAAGCTTTCTTT
abundance: .; d_gene: .; j_gene: TRBJ2-5; v_gene: TRBV5-3; CDR3aa: CARSLGQDQETQYF; CDR3nt: TGTGCCAGAAGCTTGGGACAGGACCAAGAGACCCAGTACTTC
abundance: .; d_gene: TRBD1; j_gene: TRBJ1-1; v_gene: TRBV27; CDR3aa: CASISGLDRFNTEAFF; CDR3nt: TGTGCCAGCATATCGGGGTTGGACAGGTTTAACACTGAAGCTTTCTTT
abundance: .; d_gene: .; j_gene: TRBJ1-2; v_gene: TRBV28; CDR3aa: CASSPPYNYGYTF; CDR3nt: TGTGCCAGCAGTCCTCCGTATAACTATGGCTACACCTTC
abundance: .; d_gene: TRBD2; j_gene: TRBJ2-4; v_gene: TRBV13; CDR3aa: CASSQSSGGVGGNIQYF; CDR3nt: TGTGCCAGCAGCCAATCTAGCGGGGGAGTCGGCGGAAACATTCAGTACTTC
abundance: .; d_gene: .; j_gene: TRBJ1-2; v_gene: TRBV19; CDR3aa: CASSISVYGYTF; CDR3nt: TGTGCCAGTAGTATTTCTGTCTATGGCTACACCTTC
abundance: .; d_gene: .; j_gene: TRBJ1-1; v_gene: TRBV4-2; CDR3aa: CASSQDVVSNTEAFF; CDR3nt: TGTGCCAGCAGCCAAGATGTAGTCTCGAACACTGAAGCTTTCTTT
abundance: .; d_gene: TRBD1; j_gene: TRBJ1-3; v_gene: TRBV28; CDR3aa: CASSSPGQGSGNTIYF; CDR3nt: TGTGCCAGCAGTTCACCGGGACAGGGGTCTGGAAACACCATATATTTT